This entry is about one T cell receptor (beta chain). What antigen it recognizes has not been identified. No base quality information exists; no much larger clone differs at one position. These data are taken from a study of T-cell reconstitution after alpha-beta-depleted transplantation in children (TCRdb year 2016). At the level of the whole study: Using TCR repertoire profiling, the study followed T-cell immune reconstitution in a quantitative way in children after TCRalphabeta/CD19-depleted allogeneic hematopoietic cell transplantation. Broader findings and caveats from the paper: In some patients, the high TCRbeta diversity seen at day 60 was put down to recipient T cells and intrathymic progenitors that had survived conditioning. The apparently early recovery of alphabetaT-cell counts about two months after transplant reportedly depended on only several hundred rapidly expanded clones that came from non-depleted graft cells. Over subsequent months, a decline in hyperexpanded clone frequencies was noted, and after one year, T-cell counts and TCRbeta diversity were mostly ascribed to newly produced T cells.

This specimen's treatment or condition label, per the study, means: allogeneic hematopoietic cell transplantation with graft depleted of TCRalphabeta T cells and CD19 B cells. The children who served as transplant recipients had been given grafts of TCRalphabeta/CD19-depleted allogeneic hematopoietic cells. Libraries were made using PCR. Instrument used: Illumina HiSeq 2500. TCR libraries were prepared with molecular barcoding, using unique molecular identifiers to normalize TCRbeta repertoire quantification. The public reads were run again by TCRdb, first through fastp at Q25 and then through MiXCR, and only productive beta chains were kept. A single entry per CDR3 protein holds the most common genes and DNA from its merged rows. The sample table lists some 310,000 distinct CDR3 sequences, 23% of them with a count of one. Together, the top ten hold roughly 11% of the sample. This TCR was sampled from a male patient younger than 18 who had a stem cell transplant for acute lymphoblastic leukemia, so the T cells may come from the graft donor. Source: PBMCs, mostly from graft donor cells, taken 180 days after TCRalphabeta/CD19-depleted stem cell transplant.

The nucleotide sequence is given as TGTGCCATCAGTGAGTCTACAGGGTTAGCTTTCTTT. Its coded protein is CAISESTGLAFF. The V and J genes are TRBV10-3 and TRBJ1-1; possibly the D gene is TRBD1, per 6 matching bases. Measured from the cysteine to the phenylalanine, the CDR3 is 12 residues long. Of the read, only the CDR3 DNA is kept; its 36 bases are in frame from base 1. Trimming costs V 0 bases and J 10 bases, and their ends lie 9 bases apart. The germline V gene provides CDR1 ENHRY and CDR2 SYGVKD.